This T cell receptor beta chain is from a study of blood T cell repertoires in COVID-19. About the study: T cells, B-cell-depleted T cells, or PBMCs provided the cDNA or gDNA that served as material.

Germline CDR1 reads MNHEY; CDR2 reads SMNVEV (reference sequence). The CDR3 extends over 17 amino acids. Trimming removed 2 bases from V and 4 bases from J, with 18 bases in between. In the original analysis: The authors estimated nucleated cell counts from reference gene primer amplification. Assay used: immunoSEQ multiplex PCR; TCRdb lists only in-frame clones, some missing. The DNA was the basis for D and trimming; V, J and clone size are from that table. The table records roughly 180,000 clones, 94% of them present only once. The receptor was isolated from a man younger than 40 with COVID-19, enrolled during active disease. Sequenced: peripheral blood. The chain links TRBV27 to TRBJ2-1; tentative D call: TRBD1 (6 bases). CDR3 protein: CASSLVQGPTEYNEQFF. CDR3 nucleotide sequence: TGTGCCAGCAGTTTAGTCCAGGGGCCAACGGAATACAATGAGCAGTTCTTC.